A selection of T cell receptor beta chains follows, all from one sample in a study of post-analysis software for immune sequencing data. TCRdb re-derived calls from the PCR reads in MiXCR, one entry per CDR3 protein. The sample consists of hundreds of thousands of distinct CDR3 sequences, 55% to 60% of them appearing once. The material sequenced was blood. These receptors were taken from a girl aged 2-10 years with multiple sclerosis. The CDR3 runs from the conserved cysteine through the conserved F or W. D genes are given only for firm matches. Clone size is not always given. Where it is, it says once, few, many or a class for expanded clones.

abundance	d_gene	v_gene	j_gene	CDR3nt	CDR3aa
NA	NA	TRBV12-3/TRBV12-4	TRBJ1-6	TGTGCCAGCAGTGGGACTGCAACTAATTCACCCCTCCACTTT	CASSGTATNSPLHF
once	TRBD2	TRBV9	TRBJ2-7	TGTGCCAGCAGCGTCACGCTAGCGGGAGCATGGGCCAATGAGCAGTACTTC	CASSVTLAGAWANEQYF
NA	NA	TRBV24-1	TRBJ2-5	TGTGCCACCAGTGGAAGGGGCATGGAGACCCAGTACTTC	CATSGRGMETQYF
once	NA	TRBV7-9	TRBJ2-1	TGTGCCAGCAGCTTAAGGGGCTCGAGCGGAAATGAGCAGTTCTTC	CASSLRGSSGNEQFF
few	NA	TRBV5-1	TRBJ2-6	TGCGCCAGCAGCCCCTTCGGCCTCTCGATCTCTGGGGCCAACGTCCTGACTTTC	CASSPFGLSISGANVLTF
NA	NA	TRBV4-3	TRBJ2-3	TGCGCCAGCAGCCAAGGTGTCGGGGGTTCAACAGATACGCAGTATTTT	CASSQGVGGSTDTQYF
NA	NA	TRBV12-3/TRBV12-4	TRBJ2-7	TGTGCCAGCAGTTTTAGTGGGAGGACCTCCTACGAGCAGTACTTC	CASSFSGRTSYEQYF
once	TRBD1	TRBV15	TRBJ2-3	TGTGCCACCAGCAGAGATCTGGGACAGGGAGGGGCAGATACGCAGTATTTT	CATSRDLGQGGADTQYF
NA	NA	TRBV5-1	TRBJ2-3	TGCGCCAGCAGCGCGGGGATCACAGATACGCAGTATTTT	CASSAGITDTQYF
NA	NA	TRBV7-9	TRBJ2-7	TGTGCCAGCAGCCCCACTAGCTATGGCGAGCAGTACTTC	CASSPTSYGEQYF
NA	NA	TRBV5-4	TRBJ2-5	TGTGCCAGCAGCTTGTGTCACGCAAAAGGAGAGACCCAGTACTTC	CASSLCHAKGETQYF
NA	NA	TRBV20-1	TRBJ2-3	TGCAGTGCTAGAGATTACGGGTTGGGAGATACGCAGTATTTT	CSARDYGLGDTQYF
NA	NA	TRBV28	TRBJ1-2	TGTGCCAGCAGTTCAGGGGTAACAGTCGTTGGCTACACCTTC	CASSSGVTVVGYTF
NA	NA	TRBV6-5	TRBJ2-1	TGTGCCAGCAGTTACTCGGGTCTATCGGGGGTCATTGAGGTCAGGCAGTTCTTC	CASSYSGLSGVIEVRQFF
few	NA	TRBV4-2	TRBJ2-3	TGTGCCAGCAGCCAAGATCTGGGGGGAGATACGCAGTATTTT	CASSQDLGGDTQYF
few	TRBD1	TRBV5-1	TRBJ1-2	TGCGCCAGCAGCTTGGAAGGCCTTCGACAGGGGGGATATGGCTACACCTTC	CASSLEGLRQGGYGYTF
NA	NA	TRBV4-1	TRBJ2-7	TGCGCCAGCAGCCAAGATTCAGTCTACGAGCAGTACTTC	CASSQDSVYEQYF
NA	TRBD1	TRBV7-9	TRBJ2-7	TGTGCCAGCAGCTTAGTAGGGGGCACGAGCTACGAGCAGTACTTC	CASSLVGGTSYEQYF
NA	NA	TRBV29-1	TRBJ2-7	TGCAGCGTTGCCGGAACACCGAACTCCTACGAGCAGTACTTC	CSVAGTPNSYEQYF
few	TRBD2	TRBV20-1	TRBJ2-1	TGCAGTGCTAGGAGGATCACTAGCGGGAGAGGTAATGAGCAGTTCTTC	CSARRITSGRGNEQFF
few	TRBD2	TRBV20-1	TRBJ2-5	TGCAGTGCTCCCCTACCGCTTAGCGGGGCGGAGACCCAGTACTTC	CSAPLPLSGAETQYF
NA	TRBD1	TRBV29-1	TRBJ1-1	TGCAGCGTTCAGGGGGCGCCTGGGCCTGAAGCTTTCTTT	CSVQGAPGPEAFF
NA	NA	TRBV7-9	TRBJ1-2	TGTGCCAGCAGCTTAGAAGGCAGCGCCTATGGCTACACCTTC	CASSLEGSAYGYTF
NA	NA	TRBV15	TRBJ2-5	TGTGCCACCAGAGGGGCGACAGTATACCAAGAGACCCAGTACTTC	CATRGATVYQETQYF
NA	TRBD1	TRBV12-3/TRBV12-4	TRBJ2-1	TGTGCCTGCAGTTTTTTCGGGACAGGGACGACGAATGAGCAGTTCTTC	CACSFFGTGTTNEQFF
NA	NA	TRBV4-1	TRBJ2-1	TGCGCCAGCAGCCCCGGGGACCACCGCCCGGATGAGCAGTTCTTC	CASSPGDHRPDEQFF
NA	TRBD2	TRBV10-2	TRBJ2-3	TGCGCCAGCAGGTTAAGCGGGAGTTATTCAGATACGCAGTATTTT	CASRLSGSYSDTQYF
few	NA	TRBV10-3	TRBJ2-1	TGTGCCATCAGTGAACGGCGGGAACTCTACAATGAGCAGTTCTTC	CAISERRELYNEQFF